These 2 T cell receptor beta chains came from one sample sequenced in a study of T-cell memory formation after mild COVID-19. TCRdb used MiXCR to reprocess the 5' RACE reads, holding one entry per CDR3 protein. The sample consists of roughly 130,000 distinct CDR3 sequences, over 15% of them appearing once. The sequencing sample was made of PBMCs or a T cell subset sorted from them (not recorded which). These receptor sequences come from a man aged 18 to 29 who had mild COVID-19 (a few samples of this study predate the infection). Cell type and time point are not known.

The table lists this clonotype with a few counts. V usage is TRBV7-2 and J usage is TRBJ2-5; 9 bases match TRBD2. There are 15 residues in the CDR3. The V gene end was trimmed by 1 base and the J gene end by 5 bases; junction bases not matched to a gene: 5. Germline assignment: CDR1 SGHTA and CDR2 FQGNSA. For the CDR3, the DNA is TGTGCCAGCAGCTTAGACGCGGGGGGGCAGGAGACCCAGTACTTC. It translates to CASSLDAGGQETQYF. The whole variable domain, filled in from reference TRBV7-2 and TRBJ2-5, reads GAGVSQSPSNKVTEKGKDVELRCDPISGHTALYWYRQSLGQGLEFLIYFQGNSAPDKSGLPSDRFSAERTGGSVSTLTIQRTQQEDSAVYLCASSLDAGGQETQYFGPGTRLLVL.

This clonotype was picked up a small number of times. This rearrangement joins TRBV6-1 to TRBJ1-5; D is uncertain. Germline CDR1 reads MNHNS; CDR2 reads SASEGT. V lost 3 bases, J lost 0 bases, and 3 bases lay in between. This CDR3 has 13 amino acids. The CDR3 spells CASSDYSNQPQHF. DNA for the CDR3: TGTGCCAGCAGTGATTATAGCAATCAGCCCCAGCATTTT.